This T cell receptor beta chain was sequenced in a study of T cell repertoires in cytomegalovirus infection. The wider study: Public TCR beta signatures provided an indication of both CMV infection and a matching HLA type. The study's findings and limits: Individuals carrying CMV plus the relevant HLA were identified by cumulative frequency of public TCR beta families. What dominated the ex vivo response were HLA-C-restricted CMV-specific TCR beta clonotypes.

This clonotype was detected a few times. Its antigen is currently unknown. TCRdb called the reads again in MiXCR, with one record for every CDR3 protein. The table includes about 740,000 distinct CDR3 sequences, less than 40% detected once. This CDR3 region has 14 residues. Germline values: CDR1 KGHDR, CDR2 SFDVKD. Trimming stripped 0 bases from V and 5 bases from J, with 10 bases between. This sequence originates from a human donor in good health (CMV status not recorded). Some clones in this sample may be carry-over from other donors' samples. This chain uses TRBV24-1 with TRBJ2-7, with D maybe TRBD1 (6 bases). Sequences were obtained from PBMCs. This chain's CDR3 is CATSDLYGGDEQYF. DNA for the CDR3: TGTGCCACCAGTGATTTGTATGGGGGCGACGAGCAGTACTTC.